Presented here are 28 T cell receptor beta chains from one specimen sequenced in a study of T cells in Graves' hyperthyroidism and ophthalmopathy. RNA transcripts were the template for amplifying TCR beta CDR3 regions. HTBI primers drove first-round RT-PCR of the TCR CDR3. TCRdb fed the multiplex PCR reads into MiXCR, producing one record per CDR3 protein. Of approximately 200,000 distinct CDR3 sequences listed, around 19% are singletons. The sample consisted of blood. The receptors here all came from a man aged 35 to 55 with Graves' hyperthyroidism.

This clonotype has ten or more counts. The J gene is TRBJ1-6, the V gene TRBV7-2; tentative D call: TRBD1 (6 bases). The CDR3 sequence is 17 residues long. With 3 bases removed from V and 0 bases from J, the gap between germline ends came to 12 bases. The germline CDR1 and CDR2 sequences are SGHTA and FQGNSA. The CDR3 here is CASSFSGASSYNSPLHF. The CDR3 bases are TGTGCCAGCAGCTTTTCAGGGGCTAGCTCCTATAATTCACCCCTCCACTTT.

This clonotype appeared many times. The chain links TRBV6-6 to TRBJ2-5; D gene ambiguous. Germline V gives CDR1 MNHNY, CDR2 SVGAGI (reference sequence). The ends were cut back, 2 bases at V and 1 base at J, with 5 bases in the middle. This CDR3 contains 13 residues. The CDR3 reads CASSYRTQETQYF. The CDR3 DNA follows: TGTGCCAGCAGTTACAGGACCCAAGAGACCCAGTACTTC.

This clonotype was found many times. The V and J genes are TRBV27 and TRBJ1-1; 8 bases agree with TRBD1. V lost 6 bases to trimming and J lost 4 bases; unmatched junction nucleotides: 4. Germline V gene lookup returns CDR1 MNHEY and CDR2 SMNVEV (reference sequence). This CDR3 region has 13 residues. CDR3 region: CASRHTGGTEAFF. CDR3 DNA: TGTGCCAGCAGACACACAGGGGGCACTGAAGCTTTCTTT.

In this sample, this clonotype turned up many times. The genes are TRBV7-8 and TRBJ2-2, with 11 bases that match TRBD1. This CDR3 region has 18 residues. Germline V gene lookup returns CDR1 SGHVS and CDR2 FQNEAQ. The J segment lost 3 bases and the V segment lost 3 bases, leaving 9 bases of the junction unmatched. CDR3 amino acids: CASSFPGQGGGDTGELFF. The DNA of the CDR3 is TGTGCCAGCAGCTTTCCGGGACAGGGGGGAGGGGACACCGGGGAGCTGTTTTTT. Drawing the rest from reference TRBV7-8 and TRBJ2-2, the complete variable domain is GAGVSQSPRYKVAKRGQDVALRCDPISGHVSLFWYQQALGQGPEFLTYFQNEAQLDKSGLPSDRFFAERPEGSVSTLKIQRTQQEDSAVYLCASSFPGQGGGDTGELFFGEGSRLTVL.

This clonotype occurred many times. The rearrangement uses TRBV5-1 and TRBJ2-3; no clear D gene. The V end was cut by 3 bases, the J end by 0 bases, with 11 bases between. The CDR3 has 15 residues. The germline V gene has CDR1 SGHRS and CDR2 YFSETQ. The CDR3 protein is CASSSREASTDTQYF. DNA of the CDR3: TGCGCCAGCAGCTCACGAGAGGCAAGCACAGATACGCAGTATTTT.

A few counts support this clonotype. V is TRBV19 and J is TRBJ2-7; TRBD1 is a possible D gene (6 bases). CDR1 LNHDA and CDR2 SQIVND come from the germline V gene (reference sequence). Trimming left V 7 bases short and J 0 bases short, with 13 bases between. This CDR3 comprises 14 residues. CDR3 sequence (DNA): TGTGCCAGTACCCCGACAGGATTCTCCTACGAGCAGTACTTC. It yields the protein CASTPTGFSYEQYF.

The genes are TRBV24-1 and TRBJ1-5; D not certain. Trimming cost V 1 base and J 3 bases, with 6 bases left between them. Looked up from germline, CDR1 is KGHDR and CDR2 is SFDVKD. CDR3 size: 14 residues. CDR3 nucleotide sequence: TGTGCCACCAGTGATTTTACAGACAATCAGCCCCAGCATTTT. This sequence encodes CATSDFTDNQPQHF.

This clonotype was seen at least ten times. The chain links TRBV5-1 to TRBJ1-2; 10 positions agree with TRBD1. V was clipped by 1 base and J by 6 bases; unmatched bases: 3. The CDR3 totals 14 residues. Germline lookup yields CDR1 SGHRS and CDR2 YFSETQ. The CDR3 reads CASSLSGTGDGYTF. The CDR3, as DNA: TGCGCCAGCAGCTTGAGCGGGACAGGGGATGGCTACACCTTC.

The chain combines TRBV30 with TRBJ1-1; 12 bases are a match to TRBD1. The CDR3 spans 16 residues. Per the germline V gene, CDR1 is GTSNPN and CDR2 is SVGIG (reference sequence). Trimming took 3 bases from V and 6 from J; bases not matched to a gene: 11. CDR3 sequence (DNA): TGTGCCTGGAGACCTAAGGGGGACAGGGGGCTTGCTGAAGCTTTCTTT. Amino acids: CAWRPKGDRGLAEAFF.

This clonotype was seen a few times. The chain employs TRBV29-1 and TRBJ1-2, with D perhaps TRBD1 (6 bases). The V gene lost 1 base and the J gene lost 4 bases, with 10 bases spanning the gap. This CDR3 is 13 amino acids long. CDR1 and CDR2 from the germline V gene are SQVTM and ANQGSEA. The CDR3 sequence: CSVEAQGPYGYTF. CDR3 bases: TGCAGCGTTGAAGCTCAGGGGCCCTATGGCTACACCTTC.

This clonotype appeared many times. The chain recombines TRBV6-6 with TRBJ2-7; D may be TRBD1 or TRBD2 (5 bases each). The CDR3 length is 14 residues. V lost 2 bases and J lost 6, with 14 bases in between. Looked up from germline, CDR1 is MNHNY and CDR2 is SVGAGI (reference sequence). CDR3 in DNA: TGTGCCAGCAGTTACGGGGGAACAGTGGGCGAGCAGTACTTC. This sequence encodes CASSYGGTVGEQYF.

Comments on this clonotype: A read error is possible here, since a much larger clone lies one base away. This sequence joins TRBV28 and TRBJ2-1, with a possible D match to TRBD1 (5 bases). V was trimmed by 2 bases and J by 12 bases, leaving 11 bases between them. The CDR3 has 12 amino acids. The germline V gene encodes CDR1 MDHEN and CDR2 SYDVKM. This chain's CDR3 is CASSLQGSGQFF. The CDR3 nucleotides read TGTGCCAGCAGTTTACAGGGTTCTGGGCAGTTCTTC.

V and J are TRBV4-2 and TRBJ1-2, with D uncertain. Germline V gene data show CDR1 as LGHNA and CDR2 as YNFKEQ. Between the trimmed V and J ends, which lost 0 bases and 4 bases, there was a span of 9 bases. The CDR3 runs 14 residues. The chain's CDR3 is CASSQEGGIYGYTF. The CDR3 region has the DNA TGTGCCAGCAGCCAAGAAGGCGGGATCTATGGCTACACCTTC.

This clonotype was seen many times. The chain employs TRBV24-1 and TRBJ2-3; no clear D gene. In germline, CDR1 is KGHDR, CDR2 SFDVKD. The CDR3 loop spans 12 amino acids. V dropped 2 bases and J dropped 6 bases, with 5 bases sitting between them. CDR3 protein: CATSDYGDTQYF. The CDR3 DNA is TGTGCCACCAGTGATTACGGCGATACGCAGTATTTT.

The chain employs TRBV4-2 and TRBJ2-7, with TRBD2 identical over 8 bases. Per germline, CDR1 LGHNA and CDR2 YNFKEQ. CDR3 length: 14 amino acids. Germline trimming cut 4 bases from V and 3 bases from J; bases unmatched to any gene: 5. The CDR3 bases are TGTGCCAGCAGCCCGGGGGGGGTGTTCTACGAGCAGTACTTC. Translation: CASSPGGVFYEQYF.

There are many counts of this clonotype. J is TRBJ2-7 and V is TRBV6-2 or TRBV6-3, with 7 bases aligning to TRBD1. CDR3 length: 14 amino acids. The ends lost 2 bases at V and 9 bases at J; junction bases unmatched: 10. Germline CDR1 is MNHEY and CDR2 is SVGEGT. CDR3: CASSYGTEGRAQYF. DNA for the CDR3: TGTGCCAGCAGTTACGGGACAGAGGGACGTGCGCAGTACTTC.

This chain uses TRBV7-9 with TRBJ2-5; the match to TRBD2 covers 9 bases. V lost 5 bases to trimming and J lost 5 bases; unmatched junction nucleotides: 15. Germline V lookup: CDR1 SEHNR, CDR2 FQNEAQ (reference sequence). The CDR3 has 17 residues. CDR3 coding DNA: TGTGCCAGCAGCAAAGTGGCTGGAGCGGGGGGTTCGGAGACCCAGTACTTC. It encodes CASSKVAGAGGSETQYF.

CDR3 bases: TGTGCCAGCAGCTTCCGAAACACCATATATTTT. This encodes CASSFRNTIYF. The rearrangement joins TRBV7-2 to TRBJ1-3; D call uncertain. The CDR3 loop spans 11 amino acids. The V gene's germline CDR1 is SGHTA and CDR2 FQGNSA. Trimming shortened V by 3 bases and J by 5 bases, and 2 bases separated the two germline ends.

J is TRBJ1-4 and V is TRBV7-9; no clear D. V lost 5 bases to trimming and J lost 4 bases, with 5 bases between them. Germline assignment: CDR1 SEHNR and CDR2 FQNEAQ (reference sequence). CDR3 length: 12 residues. The CDR3 sequence is CASSLYNEKLFF. The DNA of the CDR3 is TGTGCCAGCAGCCTCTATAATGAAAAACTGTTTTTT.

The chain is built from TRBV20-1 and TRBJ2-7, with 8 bases aligning to TRBD2. The J segment lost 0 bases and the V segment lost 3 bases, leaving 1 base of the junction unmatched. This CDR3 region has 13 residues. Germline V lookup: CDR1 DFQATT, CDR2 SNEGSKA (reference sequence). Here the CDR3 reads CSASGRASYEQYF. The CDR3, as DNA: TGCAGTGCTAGCGGGAGGGCCTCCTACGAGCAGTACTTC.

At least ten counts were recorded for this clonotype. This chain joins TRBV7-2 and TRBJ1-6; weak D call: TRBD1 (6 bases). Per germline, CDR1 SGHTA and CDR2 FQGNSA. The CDR3 spans 12 residues. Trimming took off 4 bases at V and 14 bases at J, with 12 bases between the two ends. The chain's CDR3 is CASSWDIGTLHF. The CDR3, as DNA: TGTGCCAGCAGCTGGGACATCGGTACCCTCCACTTT.

This clonotype appeared a few times. The rearrangement joins TRBV14 to TRBJ1-2; D is possibly TRBD1 (6 bases). Germline-derived CDR1 and CDR2 are SGHDN and FVKESK. The ends were cut back, 5 bases at V and 4 bases at J, with 11 bases in the middle. CDR3 length: 13 residues. The CDR3 reads CASSEGVGYGYTF. CDR3 in DNA: TGTGCCAGCAGCGAGGGGGTGGGCTATGGCTACACCTTC.

This clonotype was seen at least ten times. The genes are TRBV12-3 or TRBV12-4 and TRBJ2-4; the D call may be TRBD1 or TRBD2 (5 bases each). The CDR3 runs to 14 residues. V was trimmed by 1 base and J by 3 bases, leaving 7 bases between them. The CDR3 DNA reads TGTGCCAGCAGTTTAGGTGGGGGCAAAAACATTCAGTACTTC. It translates to CASSLGGGKNIQYF.

This clonotype showed up just a few times. The chain joins TRBV5-1 to TRBJ2-5; D is perhaps TRBD2 (6 bases). CDR3 length: 13 amino acids. The V and J ends lost 4 bases and 3 bases respectively, with 10 bases between them. Looked up from germline, CDR1 is SGHRS and CDR2 is YFSETQ. The CDR3 DNA sequence: TGCGCCAGCAGCCTTAGCGGAAAAGAGACCCAGTACTTC. Protein product: CASSLSGKETQYF.

The chain combines TRBV11-2 with TRBJ2-7; possibly TRBD1 for D (5 bases). Germline V gene data show CDR1 as SGHAT and CDR2 as FQNNGV. Trimming cost V 5 bases and J 5 bases, with 19 bases left between them. CDR3 length: 15 residues. CDR3 nucleotide sequence: TGTGCCAGCAGCCCCATCAAAGGGCGGACAAACGAGCAGTACTTC. Its protein product is CASSPIKGRTNEQYF. Supplemented by reference TRBV11-2 and TRBJ2-7, the full variable domain reads EAGVAQSPRYKIIEKRQSVAFWCNPISGHATLYWYQQILGQGPKLLIQFQNNGVVDDSQLPKDRFSAERLKGVDSTLKIQPAKLEDSAVYLCASSPIKGRTNEQYFGPGTRLTVT.

The V and J genes are TRBV7-6 and TRBJ2-7; either TRBD1 or TRBD2 may supply D (7 bases each). This CDR3 spans 14 amino acids. Germline lookup yields CDR1 SGHVS and CDR2 FNYEAQ. The germline V and J ends were trimmed by 5 bases and 3 bases, with 14 bases remaining between them. The CDR3 protein is CASSPGGGFYEQYF. In DNA, the CDR3 is TGTGCCAGCAGCCCAGGGGGGGGTTTCTACGAGCAGTACTTC.

This clonotype was counted many times. The chain employs TRBV30 and TRBJ1-1, with D perhaps matching TRBD1 (5 bases). This CDR3 spans 11 amino acids. Looked up from germline, CDR1 is GTSNPN and CDR2 is SVGIG (reference sequence). Here the CDR3 DNA reads TGTTCCTTCGGGGCACACACTGAAGCTTTCTTT. It specifies CSFGAHTEAFF.

This clonotype was detected only a few times. The V and J genes are TRBV7-9 and TRBJ2-1; 16 positions match TRBD2. The V and J ends lost 5 bases and 5 bases, in that order; junction bases with no gene match: 6. This CDR3 has 17 amino acids. Germline CDR1 and CDR2: SEHNR and FQNEAQ (reference sequence). CDR3 DNA: TGTGCCAGCAGCCTCCCGGGACTAGCGGGGGGGAACAATGAGCAGTTCTTC. Its protein is CASSLPGLAGGNNEQFF.